This T cell receptor beta chain was recovered during a study of cytomegalovirus exposure and HLA in healthy donors. Findings and caveats of the study: The classifier reportedly diagnosed cytomegalovirus status with high specificity and sensitivity. There were a few CMV-associated chains whose specificity for CMV antigens was confirmed in vitro.

The CDR3 loop spans 14 amino acids. The J segment lost 7 bases and the V segment lost 1 base, leaving 5 bases of the junction unmatched. The germline V gene encodes CDR1 KGHSH and CDR2 LQKENI. Profiling relied on immunoSEQ multiplex PCR, and the TCRdb table lists in-frame clones only, not all of them. The sample lists roughly 200,000 clones, more than 65% seen once, with 2.8% in the top ten. The donors were members of the validation cohort, which comprised around 110 subjects and was separate from the first cohort of 666 subjects. Concerning this clone: The target antigen is unknown.

J is TRBJ1-2 and V is TRBV18; 8 bases are shared with TRBD1. The source material was PBMCs. The sequence was obtained from a woman under 30 in good health and CMV-seropositive. The CDR3 nucleotides read TGTGCCAGCTCACCACTCGGACAGGGATTTGGCTACACCTTC. It yields the protein CASSPLGQGFGYTF.